This T cell receptor beta chain came from a study of blood T cells in healthy people across ages. Looked up from germline, CDR1 is SQVTM and CDR2 is ANQGSEA. The CDR3 runs to 17 residues. Trimming removed 1 base at V and 1 base at J, with 14 bases between. Then a second PCR, running about 6 to 12 cycles, was carried out with a sample-barcoded 5' primer and a J-beta primer mix. TCRdb reanalysed the 5' RACE reads using MiXCR and keeps one entry per CDR3 protein. The sample has over a million distinct CDR3 sequences, approximately 59% seen once; the top ten hold roughly 6.3%. This chain uses TRBV29-1 with TRBJ2-6; D gene unclear. The specimen was blood. This TCR derives from a man younger than 35 in good health. The CDR3, as DNA: TGCAGCGTTGAAGGCGGCACGGTCGGATCTGGGGCCAACGTCCTGACTTTC. Amino acids: CSVEGGTVGSGANVLTF.